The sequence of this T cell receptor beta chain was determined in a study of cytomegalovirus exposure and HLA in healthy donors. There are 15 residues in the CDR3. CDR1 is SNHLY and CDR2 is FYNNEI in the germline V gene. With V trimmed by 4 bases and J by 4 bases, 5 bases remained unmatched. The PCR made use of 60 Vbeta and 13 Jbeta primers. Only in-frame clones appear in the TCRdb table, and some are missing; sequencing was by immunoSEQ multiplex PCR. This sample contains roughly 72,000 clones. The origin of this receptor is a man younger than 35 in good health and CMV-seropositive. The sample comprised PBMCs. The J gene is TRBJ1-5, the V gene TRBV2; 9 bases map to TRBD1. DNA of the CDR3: TGTGCCAGCAGTGGGGGACAGGGCTTGAATCAGCCCCAGCATTTT. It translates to CASSGGQGLNQPQHF. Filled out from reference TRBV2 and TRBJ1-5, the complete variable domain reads EPEVTQTPSHQVTQMGQEVILRCVPISNHLYFYWYRQILGQKVEFLVSFYNNEISEKSEIFDDQFSVERPDGSNFTLKIRSTKLEDSAMYFCASSGGQGLNQPQHFGDGTRLSIL.